The 21 T cell receptor beta chains in this list originate from one sample, sequenced in a study of blood T cell repertoires in COVID-19. TCRdb's table, derived via immunoSEQ multiplex PCR, lists solely in-frame clones and lacks some. Counted here are roughly 260,000 clones, around nine tenths occurring once; the ten biggest clones make up 2% to 2.5%. Sequenced sample: peripheral blood. All receptors derive from a middle-aged woman who had recovered from COVID-19.

This chain uses TRBV19 with TRBJ2-2; a possible D gene is TRBD2 (6 bases). This CDR3 spans 16 amino acids. In germline, CDR1 is LNHDA, CDR2 SQIVND (reference sequence). V dropped 4 bases and J dropped 0 bases, with 12 bases sitting between them. The CDR3: CASSRLARTNTGELFF. The CDR3 DNA sequence: TGTGCCAGTAGTAGGCTAGCGCGGACGAACACCGGGGAGCTGTTTTTT.

This chain uses TRBV7-9 with TRBJ1-2; TRBD1 agrees at 9 bases. V lost 2 bases to trimming and J lost 8 bases; unmatched junction nucleotides: 12. This CDR3 contains 16 residues. Looked up from germline, CDR1 is SEHNR and CDR2 is FQNEAQ (reference sequence). The CDR3 loop reads CASSLSTGTGMKGYTF. In nucleotides, the CDR3 is TGTGCCAGCAGCTTAAGTACCGGGACAGGGATGAAGGGCTACACCTTC. The variable domain in full, with the rest retrieved from reference TRBV7-9 and TRBJ1-2, is DTGVSQNPRHKITKRGQNVTFRCDPISEHNRLYWYRQTLGQGPEFLTYFQNEAQLEKSRLLSDRFSAERPKGSFSTLEIQRTEQGDSAMYLCASSLSTGTGMKGYTFGSGTRLTVV.

This clone came up once. The V gene is TRBV19, the J gene TRBJ2-7, with D maybe TRBD1 (5 bases). Germline V CDR1 and CDR2: LNHDA, SQIVND (reference sequence). This CDR3 is 14 amino acids long. V lost 6 bases to trimming and J lost 0 bases, with 12 bases between them. The CDR3 loop is CASRGLGASYEQYF. CDR3 bases: TGTGCCAGTAGAGGGCTTGGGGCCTCCTACGAGCAGTACTTC.

This chain connects TRBV24-1 to TRBJ2-5, with 10 bases aligning to TRBD1. The CDR3 is 16 amino acids. Germline trimming cut 3 bases from V and 5 bases from J; bases unmatched to any gene: 8. Germline V gene data show CDR1 as KGHDR and CDR2 as SFDVKD. This CDR3 reads CATSDARTGGSETQYF. CDR3 nucleotides: TGTGCCACCAGTGATGCGCGGACAGGGGGATCGGAGACCCAGTACTTC.

V is TRBV11-3 and J is TRBJ2-7; 7 nucleotides line up with TRBD2. With 1 base clipped from V and 2 bases from J, the junction kept 5 bases outside the gene matches. The germline CDR1 and CDR2 sequences are SGHNT and YENEEA. The CDR3 has 15 amino acids. The CDR3 sequence is CASSLAPGLPYEQYF. CDR3 bases: TGTGCCAGCAGCTTAGCGCCGGGACTACCCTACGAGCAGTACTTC.

The chain uses TRBV6-5 and TRBJ2-3; 7 nucleotides agree with TRBD1. V shed 6 bases, J shed 2 bases, and the junction held 5 bases outside the gene matches. The CDR3 runs to 14 residues. Germline CDR1 and CDR2: MNHEY and SVGAGI. CDR3 region: CASRRQGPTDTQYF. CDR3 nucleotide sequence: TGTGCCAGCAGAAGACAGGGCCCCACAGATACGCAGTATTTT.

This sequence joins TRBV30 and TRBJ2-7; maybe TRBD1 (5 bases). V was pared by 7 bases and J by 3 bases, with 16 bases between. Germline CDR1 reads GTSNPN; CDR2 reads SVGIG (reference sequence). The CDR3 is made up of 13 amino acids. Here the CDR3 DNA reads TGTGCCTACACCAGCAGGGCCCACTACGAGCAGTACTTC. Amino acid sequence: CAYTSRAHYEQYF. Full variable domain (missing parts from reference TRBV30 and TRBJ2-7): SQTIHQWPATLVQPVGSPLSLECTVEGTSNPNLYWYRQAAGRGLQLLFYSVGIGQISSEVPQNLSASRPQDRQFILSSKKLLLSDSGFYLCAYTSRAHYEQYFGPGTRLTVT.

The genes are TRBV19 and TRBJ1-3; D remains ambiguous. CDR3 size: 15 residues. CDR1 is LNHDA, CDR2 SQIVND, per germline (reference sequence). Trimming left V 6 bases short and J 0 bases short, with 12 bases between. CDR3 DNA sequence: TGTGCCAGTAGGGCCGCTAGGAGCTCTGGAAACACCATATATTTT. It yields the protein CASRAARSSGNTIYF.

In this sample, this clone turned up a few times. The rearrangement uses TRBV30 and TRBJ1-1; D perhaps matches TRBD1 (5 bases). This CDR3 comprises 12 residues. Germline V gene lookup returns CDR1 GTSNPN and CDR2 SVGIG (reference sequence). Trimming cost V 6 bases and J 1 base, with 9 bases left between them. CDR3 coding DNA: TGTGCCTGCTACAGGCGGAACACTGAAGCTTTCTTT. Translated: CACYRRNTEAFF.

This sequence joins TRBV9 and TRBJ1-4; D unclear. Germline CDR1 SGDLS, CDR2 YYNGEE. V was trimmed by 0 bases and J by 4 bases, leaving 10 bases between them. The CDR3 sequence is 15 residues long. Here the CDR3 reads CASSVGETSNEKLFF. The CDR3 DNA follows: TGTGCCAGCAGCGTAGGCGAGACAAGTAATGAAAAACTGTTTTTT.

This clone was seen only a few times. The chain has TRBV5-6 and TRBJ2-1; 8 bases fit TRBD2. The ends lost 0 bases at V and 4 bases at J; junction bases unmatched: 0. The germline V gene has CDR1 SGHDT and CDR2 YYEEEE. The CDR3 loop spans 14 amino acids. The CDR3 bases are TGTGCCAGCAGCTTGGGACTAGCGTACAATGAGCAGTTCTTC. As protein: CASSLGLAYNEQFF.

This clone was seen only once. The V call is TRBV18, the J call TRBJ1-2; tentatively, D is TRBD1 (6 bases). The CDR3 spans 15 residues. The germline V gene encodes CDR1 KGHSH and CDR2 LQKENI. V was pared by 1 base and J by 4 bases, with 13 bases between. The CDR3 DNA sequence: TGTGCCAGCTCACCACAGGAGGGAGGGGGCTATGGCTACACCTTC. Amino acid sequence: CASSPQEGGGYGYTF. Using reference TRBV18 and TRBJ1-2 for the parts outside the CDR3, the full variable domain is NAGVMQNPRHLVRRRGQEARLRCSPMKGHSHVYWYRQLPEEGLKFMVYLQKENIIDESGMPKERFSAEFPKEGPSILRIQQVVRGDSAAYFCASSPQEGGGYGYTFGSGTRLTVV.

The V and J genes are TRBV6-2 or TRBV6-3 and TRBJ2-6; weak D call: TRBD2 (5 bases). The germline CDR1 and CDR2 sequences are MNHEY and SVGEGT. Trimming removed 6 bases from V and 4 bases from J, with 13 bases in between. This CDR3 comprises 15 residues. Here the CDR3 reads CASSHPTGGANVLTF. CDR3 coding DNA: TGTGCCAGCAGCCACCCCACGGGAGGGGCCAACGTCCTGACTTTC.

The chain couples TRBV29-1 to TRBJ1-4; no firm D call. Trimming stripped 7 bases from V and 8 bases from J, with 17 bases between. Germline CDR1 reads SQVTM; CDR2 reads ANQGSEA. The CDR3 is 13 amino acids. CDR3 sequence reads: CSAAAGVGEKLFF. CDR3 in DNA: TGCAGCGCCGCGGCGGGTGTGGGAGAAAAACTGTTTTTT.

The chain employs TRBV19 and TRBJ1-2; D gene unclear. V was shortened by 1 base and J by 7 bases, with 13 bases between the two germline ends. The CDR3 contains 14 residues. Germline V lookup: CDR1 LNHDA, CDR2 SQIVND (reference sequence). DNA of the CDR3: TGTGCCAGTAGTATAGTTCCCGGGCGGGTTGGCTACACCTTC. Its protein is CASSIVPGRVGYTF.

This clone was counted once. V is TRBV5-8 and J is TRBJ2-7; 11 bases agree with TRBD2. Germline assignment: CDR1 SGHTS and CDR2 YDEGEE. V gave up 6 bases and J gave up 2 bases; unmatched junction bases: 10. The CDR3 runs to 16 residues. CDR3 sequence reads: CASILFRLAGTYEQYF. The DNA of the CDR3 is TGTGCCAGCATCCTTTTTAGACTAGCGGGGACCTACGAGCAGTACTTC. Complete variable domain (other parts from reference TRBV5-8 and TRBJ2-7): EAGVTQSPTHLIKTRGQQATLRCSPISGHTSVYWYQQALGLGLQFLLWYDEGEERNRGNFPPRFSGRQFPNYSSELNVNALELEDSALYLCASILFRLAGTYEQYFGPGTRLTVT.

The chain carries TRBV7-9 and TRBJ2-1; 7 nucleotides align to TRBD2. CDR3 length: 18 amino acids. Germline CDR1 is SEHNR and CDR2 is FQNEAQ (reference sequence). V shed 3 bases and J 12 bases; nucleotides not matched to a gene: 23. CDR3 bases: TGTGCCAGCAGCTTTGGGGACCCAGGGAAGCGGGGTAATAGCGTGCAGTTCTTC. Translated, it gives CASSFGDPGKRGNSVQFF.

This chain uses TRBV6-5 with TRBJ2-1; 9 positions match TRBD2. V shed 6 bases and J 5 bases; nucleotides not matched to a gene: 2. The CDR3 loop spans 13 amino acids. Germline loops: CDR1 MNHEY, CDR2 SVGAGI. CDR3 DNA: TGTGCCAGCAGAGCTAGCGGGGACAATGAGCAGTTCTTC. Its protein is CASRASGDNEQFF.

The chain couples TRBV9 to TRBJ1-2, with D maybe TRBD1 (6 bases). The germline gives CDR1 SGDLS, CDR2 YYNGEE. Between the trimmed V and J ends, which lost 5 bases and 4 bases, there was a span of 15 bases. There are 14 residues in the CDR3. The CDR3 is CASRPQGSGYGYTF. CDR3 sequence (DNA): TGTGCCAGCAGACCGCAGGGGAGCGGCTATGGCTACACCTTC.

Only one count was recorded for this clone. The chain couples TRBV9 to TRBJ2-5; 10 bases align to TRBD1. Germline V gene lookup returns CDR1 SGDLS and CDR2 YYNGEE. The CDR3 is 19 amino acids. The trim removed 4 bases at V and 3 bases at J, leaving 18 bases unmatched. CDR3 sequence reads: CASSRDRGTYHEGKETQYF. The CDR3, as DNA: TGTGCCAGCAGCAGGGACAGGGGAACGTACCATGAGGGAAAAGAGACCCAGTACTTC.

This clone was seen more than once but under ten times. The V call is TRBV6-6, the J call TRBJ2-7; 10 positions match TRBD2. The CDR3 has 14 amino acids. Trimming took 6 bases from V and 5 from J; bases not matched to a gene: 7. Germline V gene lookup returns CDR1 MNHNY and CDR2 SVGAGI (reference sequence). The CDR3 is CASRPTSGNHEQYF. The CDR3 bases are TGTGCCAGCAGACCCACTAGCGGGAACCACGAGCAGTACTTC.